The source of this T cell receptor beta chain is a study of blood T cell repertoires in COVID-19. Overall study: Samples taken during acute and convalescent COVID-19 were collected in the United States, Italy and Spain. T cells, B-cell-depleted T cells, or PBMCs provided the cDNA or gDNA that served as material.

The V gene's germline CDR1 is SGHRS and CDR2 YFSETQ. The CDR3 is 17 amino acids. V was pared by 2 bases and J by 4 bases, with 9 bases of the junction left unmatched. In the original processing: Estimates of nucleated cell counts were drawn from the amplification of reference gene primers. The data were produced by immunoSEQ multiplex PCR, yet TCRdb's version contains in-frame clones alone and is incomplete. The V and J calls and clone size come from that table; D and trimming were worked out from the DNA. The table includes approximately 160,000 clones, roughly four fifths detected once. The material sequenced was peripheral blood. V and J are TRBV5-1 and TRBJ2-2; 9 bases map to TRBD2. The origin of this receptor is a man aged 65 to 85 who had recovered from COVID-19. DNA for the CDR3: TGCGCCAGCAGCTTTAATAGCGGGAGCGGGAGCACCGGGGAGCTGTTTTTT. Translated, it gives CASSFNSGSGSTGELFF.